The clone carrying this T cell receptor beta chain was seen a handful of times. Antigen: not known. The data originate from a study of CD8 T cells in ankylosing spondylitis. General study points: Seemingly distinctive of ankylosing spondylitis blood was a TCR beta motif formed by eight highly homologous variants. Reports say disease-linked clones showed up significantly more in matched ankylosing spondylitis synovial fluid. Disease-linked clones bore a CD8+ phenotype, appearing relatively rarely in peripheral blood.

Libraries of TCR beta came from quantitative 5'-RACE with molecular barcodes. TCRdb reanalysed the 5' RACE reads using MiXCR and keeps one entry per CDR3 protein. The data contain roughly 450,000 distinct CDR3 sequences, 20% to 30% of them singletons. V lost 2 bases and J lost 7; bases outside the gene matches: 6. The CDR3 runs 15 residues. Per the germline V gene, CDR1 is SGDLS and CDR2 is YYNGEE. The TCR comes from a male donor with ankylosing spondylitis. Source material: blood, either unsorted or a sorted T cell fraction (not recorded which). The genes are TRBV9 and TRBJ2-1; the match to TRBD2 covers 10 bases. CDR3 coding DNA: TGTGCCAGCAGCGTGTCTAGCGGGAGCGTGAATGAGCAGTTCTTC. It codes for CASSVSSGSVNEQFF.